This T cell receptor beta chain was captured in a study of metastatic and nonmetastatic thyroid tumors. Study details: Repertoire comparisons spanned blood and tumor or nodule tissue from malignant and benign thyroid patients. Overall study findings and caveats: In both blood and tumor samples, TCR beta diversity was reported significantly higher for malignant than benign nodules.

Source study methods: Differences in CDR3 between clinicopathological groups were drawn on to build a classifier intended to discriminate distant-metastatic papillary thyroid cancer patients. TCRdb reassembled clones from the PCR reads with MiXCR. Here the V and J calls rest on TCRdb's processing, not on the authors' analysis. The repertoire has over 55,000 clones, under 30% of them found once; the top ten carry less than 20%. V was cut by 6 bases and J by 5 bases, with 14 bases left in between. This CDR3 has 13 residues. In germline, CDR1 is MNHNS, CDR2 SASEGT. This clone was counted a few times. Antigen unknown. Every patient was untreated before thyroid surgery.

Sequencing was performed on blood. V usage is TRBV6-1 and J usage is TRBJ2-7, with D tentatively TRBD2 (6 bases). The clonotype originates from a female donor with papillary thyroid cancer or a benign thyroid nodule (not recorded which). Some clones in this sample may be carry-over from other donors' samples. The CDR3 DNA follows: TGTGCCAGCAGCGGGGGTGAGGTCCACGAGCAGTACTTC. Its protein product is CASSGGEVHEQYF.